This record covers a single T cell receptor beta chain. Trimming cost V 8 bases and J 7 bases, with 21 bases left between them. CDR3 length: 14 amino acids. Germline CDR1 LGHDT, CDR2 YNNKEL (reference sequence). TCRdb ran MiXCR on the RACE reads and lists one entry per CDR3 protein. The sample lists under 300,000 distinct CDR3 sequences; about 8.6% were seen once. Regarding time point: pre-sensitization, week 0. The treatment here: therapeutic diphenylcyclopropenone sensitization with weekly scalp DPC. These data come from a study of human T cells and chemical hapten exposure. Study as a whole: 2% DPC applied to a roughly 2 cm by roughly 2 cm arm area sensitized donors. Throughout a study of approximately 25 weeks, patients underwent weekly scalp administration of diphenylcyclopropenone doses.

This sample comprised whole blood, obtained in connection with sensitization to the hapten diphenylcyclopropenone (DPC). This clonotype was obtained from a woman in her thirties or forties with alopecia areata. Some clones in this sample may be carry-over from other donors' samples. This chain connects TRBV3-1 to TRBJ2-7, with D possibly matching TRBD1 (5 bases). The CDR3: CASGAKGSDPEQYF. The CDR3 DNA reads as TGTGCCAGCGGGGCAAAGGGGTCCGACCCTGAGCAGTACTTC.